This is a list of T cell receptor beta chains from one sample in a study of T cell responses to AZD1222 COVID-19 vaccine. Generated by immunoSEQ multiplex PCR, the TCRdb table keeps only in-frame clones and is missing some. This sample carries approximately 150,000 clones, approximately 91% of them seen once, and the ten largest clones take roughly 2%. The material sequenced was peripheral blood, taken 28 days after the second AZD1222 dose. Source of these receptors: an adult who received the AZD1222 COVID-19 vaccine. Both conserved end residues are part of each CDR3. D genes are given only for firm matches. A row's size may be missing; if present it is once, few, many or a size class.

cdr3_length j_call v_call d_call clone_size cdr3_aa cdr3_nt
15 TRBJ2-1 TRBV5-1 TRBD2 - CASSVAGGPYNEQFF TGCGCCAGCAGCGTAGCGGGGGGCCCTTACAATGAGCAGTTCTTC
14 TRBJ1-2 TRBV4-1 - - CASSQVGLDYGYTF TGCGCCAGCAGCCAAGTAGGACTCGACTATGGCTACACCTTC
16 TRBJ2-1 TRBV2 TRBD2 - CASSESGGGVGNEQFF TGTGCCAGCAGTGAATCGGGAGGAGGAGTGGGAAATGAGCAGTTCTTC
15 TRBJ2-2 TRBV9 TRBD2 few CASSVEGEGTGELFF TGTGCCAGCAGCGTAGAAGGGGAGGGCACCGGGGAGCTGTTTTTT
14 TRBJ2-7 TRBV10-1 TRBD2 - CASSELAGPYEQYF TGCGCCAGCAGTGAACTAGCGGGGCCCTACGAGCAGTACTTC
14 TRBJ2-7 TRBV5-4 - - CASSLESNTRGKYF TGTGCCAGCAGCTTGGAGTCCAACACCAGGGGCAAGTACTTC
16 TRBJ1-4 TRBV11-2 TRBD1 - CASSFGTGSANEKLFF TGTGCCAGCAGCTTCGGGACAGGGTCTGCTAATGAAAAACTGTTTTTT
13 TRBJ2-7 TRBV4-1 - - CASSQGVRYEQYF TGCGCCAGCAGCCAAGGAGTTCGCTACGAGCAGTACTTC
13 TRBJ1-4 TRBV19 - - CASSSQINEKLFF TGTGCCAGTAGTTCCCAAATTAATGAAAAACTGTTTTTT
17 TRBJ1-1 TRBV5-8 - - CASSLLAGSRGNTEAFF TGTGCCAGCAGCTTGCTCGCAGGTAGCAGGGGGAACACTGAAGCTTTCTTT
14 TRBJ2-7 TRBV20-1 - - CSASESTANYEQYF TGCAGTGCTAGTGAGTCTACAGCGAACTACGAGCAGTACTTC
15 TRBJ1-2 TRBV27 - - CASSLSSIPRTGYTF TGTGCCAGCAGTTTAAGTAGTATCCCCCGGACGGGCTACACCTTC
12 TRBJ2-5 TRBV29-1 TRBD1 - CSVPGTGGTQYF TGCAGCGTCCCTGGGACAGGAGGGACCCAGTACTTC
15 TRBJ2-7 TRBV28 TRBD2 - CASSLRLAGYYEQYF TGTGCCAGCAGTTTGCGGCTAGCGGGGTACTACGAGCAGTACTTC